The rows below give T cell receptor beta chains drawn from one sample of a study of shared clonotypes between healthy human individuals. TCRdb's copy holds only in-frame clones and misses some; the assay was immunoSEQ multiplex PCR. The sample lists 150,000 to 200,000 clones; about 93% were seen once. The sequenced material came from naive CD4+ T cells sorted from blood. All receptors come from a woman aged 25 to 45 in good health. The CDR3 runs from the conserved cysteine through the conserved F or W. The D gene is left open where the match is weak. Clone sizes are given selectively: once, few, many, or a class where the clone is expanded.

D: TRBD2
V: TRBV19
J: TRBJ2-5
size: .
DNA: TGTGCCAGTAGTATAGGTTCCACTAGCGGGGGGCCCTTAAAAGAGACCCAGTACTTC
CDR3: CASSIGSTSGGPLKETQYF

D: TRBD1
V: TRBV5-1
J: TRBJ2-7
size: once
DNA: TGCGCCAGCAGTGTCACCGGGACAGGGGGCACCTACGAGCAGTACTTC
CDR3: CASSVTGTGGTYEQYF

D: .
V: TRBV7-6
J: TRBJ2-2
size: .
DNA: TGTGCCAGCAGCTTAGGAGGCAGCACCGGGGAGCTGTTTTTT
CDR3: CASSLGGSTGELFF

D: .
V: TRBV2
J: TRBJ2-5
size: .
DNA: TGTGCCAGCCTACTCGAGAGCACAGAGACCCAGTACTTC
CDR3: CASLLESTETQYF

D: TRBD1
V: TRBV6-5
J: TRBJ2-7
size: .
DNA: TGTGCCAGCAGTTACGATAGGGGACAGGGGGGCGAGCAGTACTTC
CDR3: CASSYDRGQGGEQYF

D: .
V: TRBV5-4
J: TRBJ2-2
size: .
DNA: TGTGCCAGCAGCCTGAACACGATGGAGCTGTTTTTT
CDR3: CASSLNTMELFF

D: .
V: TRBV2
J: TRBJ2-7
size: .
DNA: TGTGCCAGCAACCCCTCCACCAGACGTCCCTACGAGCAGTACTTC
CDR3: CASNPSTRRPYEQYF

D: .
V: TRBV6-5
J: TRBJ1-4
size: .
DNA: TGTGCCAGCAGGGTAGGGGGGTTCGGTGAAAAACTGTTTTTT
CDR3: CASRVGGFGEKLFF

D: .
V: TRBV12-5
J: TRBJ2-5
size: .
DNA: TGTGCTAGTGGTTTGGACCTCCAGACCCAGTACTTC
CDR3: CASGLDLQTQYF

D: .
V: TRBV27
J: TRBJ2-5
size: once
DNA: TGTGCCAGCAGTTTAGGGAACCAAGAGACCCAGTACTTC
CDR3: CASSLGNQETQYF

D: .
V: TRBV4-1
J: TRBJ2-7
size: .
DNA: TGCGCCAGCAGCCACGGGCTTGTCTACGAGCAGTACTTC
CDR3: CASSHGLVYEQYF

D: .
V: TRBV28
J: TRBJ2-7
size: .
DNA: TGTGCCAGCAGTTTAAGGGGGACCCTAATCGAGCAGTACTTC
CDR3: CASSLRGTLIEQYF

D: .
V: TRBV7-8
J: TRBJ2-7
size: .
DNA: TGTGCCAGCAGCTTCCCGGGGATCGAGCAGTACTTC
CDR3: CASSFPGIEQYF

D: TRBD1
V: TRBV28
J: TRBJ1-1
size: .
DNA: TGTGCCAGCAGTCGTTACAGGGGGCTATCGAACACTGAAGCTTTCTTT
CDR3: CASSRYRGLSNTEAFF

D: TRBD2
V: TRBV2
J: TRBJ2-3
size: .
DNA: TGTGCCAGCAGTGACCTAGCGGAGAGCACAGATACGCAGTATTTT
CDR3: CASSDLAESTDTQYF

D: .
V: TRBV6-5
J: TRBJ1-2
size: .
DNA: TGTGCCAGCAGTGGCCGTGGGGGGGCTAACTATGGCTACACCTTC
CDR3: CASSGRGGANYGYTF

D: .
V: TRBV29-1
J: TRBJ1-2
size: few
DNA: TGCAGCGCAGGGTATGGCTACACCTTC
CDR3: CSAGYGYTF

D: .
V: TRBV27
J: TRBJ1-1
size: .
DNA: TGTGCCAGCAGTTCCTTCGGCCTGAACACTGAAGCTTTCTTT
CDR3: CASSSFGLNTEAFF

D: TRBD1
V: TRBV7-2
J: TRBJ1-2
size: .
DNA: TGTGCCAGCAGCTTAGCGACAGGGAACTATGGCTACACCTTC
CDR3: CASSLATGNYGYTF

D: .
V: TRBV5-1
J: TRBJ2-6
size: .
DNA: TGCGCCAGCAGCTTGGCGCGCGGCAGGGACGCCTCTGGGGCCAACGTCCTGACTTTC
CDR3: CASSLARGRDASGANVLTF

D: TRBD1
V: TRBV13
J: TRBJ2-7
size: .
DNA: TGTGCCAGCAGCTGGGGACAGGGGGACTACGAGCAGTACTTC
CDR3: CASSWGQGDYEQYF

D: .
V: TRBV18
J: TRBJ1-2
size: .
DNA: TGTGCCAGCTCACCAGGGGCAGGGACGGCTACTGGCTACACCTTC
CDR3: CASSPGAGTATGYTF

D: TRBD1
V: TRBV5-4
J: TRBJ1-3
size: .
DNA: TGTGCCAGCAGCAAGGACAGGGCAACCGTTGGAAAGACCATATATTTT
CDR3: CASSKDRATVGKTIYF